This T cell receptor beta chain stems from a study of T cells in Graves' hyperthyroidism and ophthalmopathy. Germline CDR1 and CDR2: ENHRY and SYGVKD. The CDR3 has 14 residues. Trimming at V came to 10 bases and at J to 6 bases, leaving 12 bases not matched to a gene. Researchers defined stable Graves' hyperthyroidism as no ophthalmopathy progression within 18 months. PBMCs were obtained from over 8.5 ml fresh peripheral blood. Broader study findings: In the analysis, a 13 V-J model separated ophthalmopathy from stable hyperthyroidism.

A note on this clonotype: Its specificity is unknown.

Amplification of TCR beta CDR3 regions was performed using RNA transcripts as template. The HTBI set primed first-round TCR CDR3 RT-PCR. TCRdb re-analysed the multiplex PCR reads in MiXCR, keeping a single row per CDR3 protein. The table lists hundreds of thousands of distinct CDR3 sequences, more than 30% of them singletons, with 8.9% in the top ten. The receptor was isolated from a man aged 18 to 35 with Graves' hyperthyroidism. This chain connects TRBV10-3 to TRBJ1-5; 7 nucleotides agree with TRBD1. The sample comprised blood. CDR3 loop: CATGTVEAGQPQHF. CDR3 nucleotides: TGTGCCACCGGGACAGTGGAGGCGGGTCAGCCCCAGCATTTT.